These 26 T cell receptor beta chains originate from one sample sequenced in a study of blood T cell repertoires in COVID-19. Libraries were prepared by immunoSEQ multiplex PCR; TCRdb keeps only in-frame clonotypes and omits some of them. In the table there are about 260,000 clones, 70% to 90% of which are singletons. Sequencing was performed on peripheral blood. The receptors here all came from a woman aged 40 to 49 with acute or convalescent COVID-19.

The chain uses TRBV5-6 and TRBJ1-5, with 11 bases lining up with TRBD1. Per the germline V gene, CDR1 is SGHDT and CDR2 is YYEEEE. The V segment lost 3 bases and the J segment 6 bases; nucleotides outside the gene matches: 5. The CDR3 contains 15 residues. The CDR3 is CASSSGQGAGQPQHF. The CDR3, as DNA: TGTGCCAGCAGCTCCGGACAGGGGGCAGGTCAGCCCCAGCATTTT.

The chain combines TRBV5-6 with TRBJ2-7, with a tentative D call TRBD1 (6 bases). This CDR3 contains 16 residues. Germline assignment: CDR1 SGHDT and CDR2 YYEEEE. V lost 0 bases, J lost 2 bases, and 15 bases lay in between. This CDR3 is CASSLASQGTPYEQYV. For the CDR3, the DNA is TGTGCCAGCAGCTTGGCCAGTCAGGGGACCCCCTACGAGCAGTACGTC.

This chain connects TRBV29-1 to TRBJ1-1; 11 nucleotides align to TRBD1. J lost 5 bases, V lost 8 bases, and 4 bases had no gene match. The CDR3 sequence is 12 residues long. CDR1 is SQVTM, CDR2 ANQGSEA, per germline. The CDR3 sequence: CSSGTGGTEAFF. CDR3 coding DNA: TGCAGCTCAGGGACAGGGGGGACTGAAGCTTTCTTT.

The CDR3 spells CASSSRGEGTEAFF. CDR3 in DNA: TGTGCCAGCAGCTCCCGGGGAGAAGGGACTGAAGCTTTCTTT. The V call is TRBV7-9, the J call TRBJ1-1; D gene unclear. The CDR3 has 14 amino acids. From germline, CDR1 is SEHNR and CDR2 FQNEAQ (reference sequence). Trimming took off 4 bases at V and 5 bases at J, with 14 bases between the two ends. The full variable domain, completed using reference TRBV7-9 and TRBJ1-1, is DTGVSQNPRHKITKRGQNVTFRCDPISEHNRLYWYRQTLGQGPEFLTYFQNEAQLEKSRLLSDRFSAERPKGSFSTLEIQRTEQGDSAMYLCASSSRGEGTEAFFGQGTRLTVV.

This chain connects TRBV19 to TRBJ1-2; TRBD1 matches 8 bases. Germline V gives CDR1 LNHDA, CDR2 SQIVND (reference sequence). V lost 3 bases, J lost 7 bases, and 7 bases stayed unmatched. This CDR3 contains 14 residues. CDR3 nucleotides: TGTGCCAGTAGTATGGGGACAGGCGTTCTTGGCTACACCTTC. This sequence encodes CASSMGTGVLGYTF.

The CDR3 loop reads CASSQVFPSGGNEQFF. In nucleotides, the CDR3 is TGCGCCAGCAGCCAAGTCTTTCCTAGCGGGGGTAATGAGCAGTTCTTC. This rearrangement joins TRBV4-1 to TRBJ2-1, with 10 bases that match TRBD2. The V and J ends lost 1 base and 7 bases, in that order; junction bases with no gene match: 7. This CDR3 comprises 16 residues. Germline V gene data show CDR1 as MGHRA and CDR2 as YSYEKL.

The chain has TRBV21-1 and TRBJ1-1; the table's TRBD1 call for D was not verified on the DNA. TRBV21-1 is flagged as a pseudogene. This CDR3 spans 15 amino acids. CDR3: CASSKGEDSHTEAFF. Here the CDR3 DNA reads TGTGCCAGCAGCAAAGGGGAAGACAGCCACACTGAAGCTTTCTTT.

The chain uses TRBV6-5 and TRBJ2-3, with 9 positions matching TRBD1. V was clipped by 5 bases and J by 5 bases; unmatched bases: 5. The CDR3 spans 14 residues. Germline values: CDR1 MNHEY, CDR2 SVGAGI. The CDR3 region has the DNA TGTGCCAGCAGTCGACAGGGGGTAAAAGATACGCAGTATTTT. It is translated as CASSRQGVKDTQYF.

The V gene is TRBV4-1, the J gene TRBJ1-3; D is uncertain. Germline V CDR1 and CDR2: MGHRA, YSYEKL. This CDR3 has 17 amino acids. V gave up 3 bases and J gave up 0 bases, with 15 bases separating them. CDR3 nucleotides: TGCGCCAGCAGCCACCTGACTAGGGCCGCCTCTGGAAACACCATATATTTT. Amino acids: CASSHLTRAASGNTIYF.

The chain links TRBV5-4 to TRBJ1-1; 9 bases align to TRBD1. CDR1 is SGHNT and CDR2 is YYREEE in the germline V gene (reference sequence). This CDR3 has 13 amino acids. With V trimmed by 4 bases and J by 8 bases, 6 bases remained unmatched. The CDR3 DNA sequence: TGTGCCAGCAGCGGAGGGACAGGGATGGAAGCTTTCTTT. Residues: CASSGGTGMEAFF.

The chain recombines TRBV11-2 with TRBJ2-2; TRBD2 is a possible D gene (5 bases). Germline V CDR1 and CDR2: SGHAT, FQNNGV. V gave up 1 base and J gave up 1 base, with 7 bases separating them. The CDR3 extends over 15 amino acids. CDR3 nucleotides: TGTGCCAGCAGCTTAGGTCGGGGGAACACCGGGGAGCTGTTTTTT. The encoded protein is CASSLGRGNTGELFF.

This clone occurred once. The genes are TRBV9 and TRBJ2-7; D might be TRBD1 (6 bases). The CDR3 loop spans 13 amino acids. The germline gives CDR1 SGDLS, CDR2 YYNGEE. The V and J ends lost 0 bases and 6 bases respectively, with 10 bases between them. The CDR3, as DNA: TGTGCCAGCAGCGTAGCTGGGGGCAGCGAGCAGTACGTC. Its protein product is CASSVAGGSEQYV.

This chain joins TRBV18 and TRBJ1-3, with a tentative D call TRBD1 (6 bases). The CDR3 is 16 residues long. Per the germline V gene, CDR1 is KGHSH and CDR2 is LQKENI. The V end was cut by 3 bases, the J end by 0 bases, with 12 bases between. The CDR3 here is CASSPQDSGSGNTIYF. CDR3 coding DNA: TGTGCCAGCTCACCCCAGGACAGTGGCTCTGGAAACACCATATATTTT.

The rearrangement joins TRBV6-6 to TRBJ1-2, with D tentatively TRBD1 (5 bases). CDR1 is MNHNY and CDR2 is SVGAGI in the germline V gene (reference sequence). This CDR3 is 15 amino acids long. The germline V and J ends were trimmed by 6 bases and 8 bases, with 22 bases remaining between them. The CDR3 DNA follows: TGTGCCAGCAGATCGACGCTGAGTATGGGGGGGGGCTACACCTTC. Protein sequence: CASRSTLSMGGGYTF.

For the CDR3, the DNA is TGTGCCAGCAGCCAAGTTGGGTGGGGCGCGGGGGGGCTCCCCCGGGAGCTGTTTTTT. Translated: CASSQVGWGAGGLPRELFF. V gene TRBV4-2 combines with J gene TRBJ2-2; TRBD2 agrees at 9 bases. The CDR3 is made up of 19 amino acids. Germline lookup yields CDR1 LGHNA and CDR2 YNFKEQ. Trimming at V came to 1 base and at J to 9 bases, leaving 18 bases not matched to a gene.

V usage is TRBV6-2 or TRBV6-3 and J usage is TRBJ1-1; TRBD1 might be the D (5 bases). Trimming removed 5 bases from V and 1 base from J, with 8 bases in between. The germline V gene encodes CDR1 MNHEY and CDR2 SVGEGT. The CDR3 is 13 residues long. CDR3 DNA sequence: TGTGCCAGCAGTCTAGGACAGAACACTGAAGCTTTCTTT. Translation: CASSLGQNTEAFF.

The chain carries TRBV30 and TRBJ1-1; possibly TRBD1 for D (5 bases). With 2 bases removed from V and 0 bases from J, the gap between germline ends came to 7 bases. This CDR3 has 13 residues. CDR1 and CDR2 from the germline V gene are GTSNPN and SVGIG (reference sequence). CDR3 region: CAWSSGMNTEAFF. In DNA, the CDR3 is TGTGCCTGGAGTTCAGGGATGAACACTGAAGCTTTCTTT.

The CDR3 region is CAWSQVAEAFF. CDR3 in DNA: TGTGCCTGGAGTCAGGTGGCTGAAGCTTTCTTT. The chain joins TRBV30 to TRBJ1-1, with D unresolved. CDR3 length: 11 amino acids. Germline V gene data show CDR1 as GTSNPN and CDR2 as SVGIG (reference sequence). V lost 2 bases to trimming and J lost 6 bases, with 7 bases between them.

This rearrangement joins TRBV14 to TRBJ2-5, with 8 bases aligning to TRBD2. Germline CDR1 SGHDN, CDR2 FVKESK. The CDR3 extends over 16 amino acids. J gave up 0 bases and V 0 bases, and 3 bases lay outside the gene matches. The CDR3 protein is CASSQDPGGYQETQYF. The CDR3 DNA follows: TGTGCCAGCAGCCAAGATCCGGGGGGGTACCAAGAGACCCAGTACTTC. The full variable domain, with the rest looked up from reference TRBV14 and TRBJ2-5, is EAGVTQFPSHSVIEKGQTVTLRCDPISGHDNLYWYRRVMGKEIKFLLHFVKESKQDESGMPNNRFLAERTGGTYSTLKVQPAELEDSGVYFCASSQDPGGYQETQYFGPGTRLLVL.

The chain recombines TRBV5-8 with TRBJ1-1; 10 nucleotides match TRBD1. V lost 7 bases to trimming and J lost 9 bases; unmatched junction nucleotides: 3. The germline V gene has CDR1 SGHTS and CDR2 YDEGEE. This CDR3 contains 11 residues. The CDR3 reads CASRQGAQAFF. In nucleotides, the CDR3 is TGTGCCAGCCGACAGGGGGCCCAAGCTTTCTTT.

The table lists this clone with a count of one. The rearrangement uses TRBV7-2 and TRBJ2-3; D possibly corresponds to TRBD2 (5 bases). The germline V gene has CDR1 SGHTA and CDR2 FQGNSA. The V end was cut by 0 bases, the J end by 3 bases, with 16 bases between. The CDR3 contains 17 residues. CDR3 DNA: TGTGCCAGCAGCTTAGCCAGTCGCTATACGGGGACAGATACGCAGTATTTT. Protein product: CASSLASRYTGTDTQYF.

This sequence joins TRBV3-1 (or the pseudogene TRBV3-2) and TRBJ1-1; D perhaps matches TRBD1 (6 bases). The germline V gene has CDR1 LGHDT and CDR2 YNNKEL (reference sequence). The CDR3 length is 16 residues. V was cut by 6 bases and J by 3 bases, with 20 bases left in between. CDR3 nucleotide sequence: TGTGCCAGCAGTTCCTTGTGGGGGTCAGGGGACACTGAAGCTTTCTTT. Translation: CASSSLWGSGDTEAFF.

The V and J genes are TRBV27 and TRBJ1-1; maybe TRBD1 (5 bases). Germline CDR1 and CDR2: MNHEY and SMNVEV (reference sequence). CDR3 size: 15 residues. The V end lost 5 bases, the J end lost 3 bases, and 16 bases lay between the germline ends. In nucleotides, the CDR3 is TGTGCCAGCAGTCCTAGGACGGTGGGGCACACTGAAGCTTTCTTT. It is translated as CASSPRTVGHTEAFF.

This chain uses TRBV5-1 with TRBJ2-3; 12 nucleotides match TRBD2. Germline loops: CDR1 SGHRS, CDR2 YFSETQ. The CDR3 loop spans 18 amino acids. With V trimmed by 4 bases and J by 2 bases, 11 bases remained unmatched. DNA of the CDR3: TGCGCCAGCAGCGAGACTAGCGGGGGCTCTCTAGTCACAGATACGCAGTATTTT. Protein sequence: CASSETSGGSLVTDTQYF.

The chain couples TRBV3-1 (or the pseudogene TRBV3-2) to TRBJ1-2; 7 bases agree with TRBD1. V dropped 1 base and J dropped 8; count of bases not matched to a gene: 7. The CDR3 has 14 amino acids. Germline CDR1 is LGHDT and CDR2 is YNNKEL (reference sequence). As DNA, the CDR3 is TGTGCCAGCAGCCAAGTACGACAGGGCGGAGGCTACACCTTC. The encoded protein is CASSQVRQGGGYTF.

The CDR3 bases are TGTGCCAGCAGTGATCTAGCGGGGCTCCAAGAGACCCAGTACTTC. Amino acid sequence: CASSDLAGLQETQYF. The chain links TRBV25-1 to TRBJ2-5; 9 nucleotides align to TRBD2. Per the germline V gene, CDR1 is MGHDK and CDR2 is SYGVNS. The junction had 3 bases not matched to a gene; V was cut back by 3 bases and J by 1 base. This CDR3 is built from 15 residues.